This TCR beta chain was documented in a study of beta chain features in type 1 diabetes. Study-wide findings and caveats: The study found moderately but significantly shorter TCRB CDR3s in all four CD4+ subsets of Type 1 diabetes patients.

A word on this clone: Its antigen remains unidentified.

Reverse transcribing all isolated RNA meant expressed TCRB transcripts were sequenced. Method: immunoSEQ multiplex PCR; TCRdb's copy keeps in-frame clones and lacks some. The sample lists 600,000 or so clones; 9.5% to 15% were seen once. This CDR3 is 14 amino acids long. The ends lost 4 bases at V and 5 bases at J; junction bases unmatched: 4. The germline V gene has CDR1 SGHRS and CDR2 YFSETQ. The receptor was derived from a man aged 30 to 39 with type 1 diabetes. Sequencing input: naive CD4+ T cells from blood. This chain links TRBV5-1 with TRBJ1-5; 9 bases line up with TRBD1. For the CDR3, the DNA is TGCGCCAGCAGCCTTACAGGGGGCGATCAGCCCCAGCATTTT. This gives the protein CASSLTGGDQPQHF.